These T cell receptor beta chains were read from a single sample in a study of T cells in Graves' hyperthyroidism and ophthalmopathy. From the multiplex PCR reads, TCRdb called clonotypes with MiXCR, one entry per CDR3 protein. The sample carries about 520,000 distinct CDR3 sequences, about a fifth recorded once. Sequenced input: blood. The receptors were gathered from a man between 18 and 29 years old with Graves' hyperthyroidism. CDR3s include the opening cysteine and the closing phenylalanine or tryptophan. Each record gives: V gene, clone size, D gene, J gene, CDR3 protein, CDR3 DNA. D genes are given only for firm matches. Rows give clone size only sometimes, using once, few, many, or a class for an expanded clone.

V: TRBV5-1
size: many
D: -
J: TRBJ2-7
CDR3: CASSLKDRIGDEQYF
DNA: TGCGCCAGCAGCTTGAAAGACAGGATCGGCGACGAGCAGTACTTC

V: TRBV6-2/TRBV6-3
size: many
D: TRBD1
J: TRBJ1-6
CDR3: CASSYLGAGGWNSASPLHF
DNA: TGTGCCAGCAGTTACTTGGGGGCAGGGGGCTGGAATTCGGCCTCACCCCTCCACTTT

V: TRBV6-1
size: -
D: TRBD2
J: TRBJ2-7
CDR3: CASSKGLAGEGVYEQYF
DNA: TGTGCCAGCAGTAAGGGACTAGCGGGAGAGGGAGTCTACGAGCAGTACTTC

V: TRBV11-2
size: many
D: -
J: TRBJ1-1
CDR3: CASSLDLGGLEAFF
DNA: TGTGCCAGCAGCTTAGATCTTGGGGGCCTTGAAGCTTTCTTT

V: TRBV6-1
size: -
D: -
J: TRBJ1-1
CDR3: CASRPTVVEAFF
DNA: TGTGCCAGCAGGCCGACCGTAGTAGAAGCTTTCTTT

V: TRBV30
size: -
D: TRBD1
J: TRBJ1-1
CDR3: CAWRATGERLKAFF
DNA: TGTGCCTGGAGAGCGACAGGGGAGAGACTGAAGGCTTTCTTT

V: TRBV12-3/TRBV12-4
size: many
D: -
J: TRBJ1-2
CDR3: CASSLRRPQGRYGYTF
DNA: TGTGCCAGCAGTTTAAGGCGGCCTCAGGGCCGCTATGGCTACACCTTC

V: TRBV30
size: many
D: -
J: TRBJ2-7
CDR3: CAWSGDRYRAYEQYF
DNA: TGTGCCTGGAGTGGAGACAGGTATAGGGCCTACGAGCAGTACTTC

V: TRBV2
size: few
D: -
J: TRBJ2-2
CDR3: CARRLENTGELFF
DNA: TGTGCCCGCAGACTAGAGAACACCGGGGAGCTGTTTTTT

V: TRBV4-1
size: many
D: -
J: TRBJ2-2
CDR3: CASSQGWKPGELFF
DNA: TGCGCCAGCAGCCAAGGGTGGAAACCCGGGGAGCTGTTTTTT

V: TRBV19
size: many
D: TRBD1
J: TRBJ1-1
CDR3: CASSVTISGQYTEAFF
DNA: TGTGCCAGTAGCGTCACGATTTCGGGACAGTACACTGAAGCTTTCTTT

V: TRBV28
size: many
D: -
J: TRBJ2-7
CDR3: CASSKTMGGPYEQYF
DNA: TGTGCCAGCAGCAAAACCATGGGGGGACCCTACGAGCAGTACTTC

V: TRBV7-8
size: many
D: -
J: TRBJ2-5
CDR3: CASSLPGPKETQYF
DNA: TGTGCCAGCAGCCTCCCGGGACCCAAAGAGACCCAGTACTTC

V: TRBV11-2
size: many
D: -
J: TRBJ2-5
CDR3: CASSLLRGTQYF
DNA: TGTGCCAGCAGCTTATTGCGAGGGACCCAGTACTTC

V: TRBV29-1
size: few
D: -
J: TRBJ1-1
CDR3: CSVVGLLIGTEAFF
DNA: TGCAGCGTTGTGGGGCTACTTATCGGCACTGAAGCTTTCTTT

V: TRBV7-9
size: few
D: -
J: TRBJ2-7
CDR3: CASSLEEGPTYEQYF
DNA: TGTGCCAGCAGCTTAGAGGAGGGCCCGACCTACGAGCAGTACTTC

V: TRBV30
size: many
D: -
J: TRBJ1-1
CDR3: CAWSVRLRVTEAFF
DNA: TGTGCCTGGAGTGTACGGCTCAGGGTGACTGAAGCTTTCTTT

V: TRBV6-5
size: many
D: -
J: TRBJ1-2
CDR3: CASSSRGESYGYTF
DNA: TGTGCCAGCAGTTCGAGGGGGGAGAGCTATGGCTACACCTTC

V: TRBV25-1
size: few
D: TRBD1
J: TRBJ1-4
CDR3: CASSTRTGFNEKLFF
DNA: TGTGCCAGCAGTACTCGGACAGGGTTTAATGAAAAACTGTTTTTT

V: TRBV28
size: -
D: -
J: TRBJ1-2
CDR3: CASSPPQYNYGYTF
DNA: TGTGCCAGCAGTCCGCCACAATACAACTATGGCTACACCTTC

V: TRBV7-9
size: many
D: -
J: TRBJ1-1
CDR3: CASSLDGTVNTEAFF
DNA: TGTGCCAGCAGCTTAGACGGGACGGTCAACACTGAAGCTTTCTTT

V: TRBV12-3/TRBV12-4
size: once
D: -
J: TRBJ1-1
CDR3: CASTTGGVDTEAFF
DNA: TGTGCCAGCACTACGGGAGGGGTGGACACTGAAGCTTTCTTT

V: TRBV5-1
size: -
D: -
J: TRBJ2-1
CDR3: CASSPGQGEQFF
DNA: TGCGCCAGCAGCCCGGGCCAAGGTGAGCAGTTCTTC

V: TRBV29-1
size: many
D: -
J: TRBJ2-2
CDR3: CSVAQGWELFF
DNA: TGCAGCGTTGCTCAGGGATGGGAGCTGTTTTTT

V: TRBV14
size: few
D: -
J: TRBJ1-1
CDR3: CASSQGTRSPEAFF
DNA: TGTGCCAGCAGCCAGGGGACGAGGAGTCCTGAAGCTTTCTTT

V: TRBV6-2/TRBV6-3
size: -
D: -
J: TRBJ2-3
CDR3: CARVPPPDTQYF
DNA: TGTGCCAGGGTCCCGCCTCCAGATACGCAGTATTTT

V: TRBV6-1
size: many
D: -
J: TRBJ1-1
CDR3: CASRNGAEAFF
DNA: TGTGCCAGCAGGAATGGAGCTGAAGCTTTCTTT

V: TRBV12-3/TRBV12-4
size: many
D: -
J: TRBJ1-5
CDR3: CASSPVGAGLGNQPQHF
DNA: TGTGCCAGCAGTCCGGTTGGGGCAGGGCTCGGTAATCAGCCCCAGCATTTT